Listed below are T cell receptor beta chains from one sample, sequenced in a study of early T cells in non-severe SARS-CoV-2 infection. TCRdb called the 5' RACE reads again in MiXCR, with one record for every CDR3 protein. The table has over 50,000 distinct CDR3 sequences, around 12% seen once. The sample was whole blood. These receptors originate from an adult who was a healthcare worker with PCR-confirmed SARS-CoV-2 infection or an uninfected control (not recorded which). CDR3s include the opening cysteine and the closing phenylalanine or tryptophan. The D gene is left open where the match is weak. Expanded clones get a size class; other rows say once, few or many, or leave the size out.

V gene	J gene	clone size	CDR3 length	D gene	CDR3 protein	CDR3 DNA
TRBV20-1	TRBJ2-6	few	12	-	CSARSGANVLTF	TGCAGTGCTAGGTCTGGGGCCAACGTCCTGACTTTC
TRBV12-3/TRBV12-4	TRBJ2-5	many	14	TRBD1	CASSSQGAAETQYF	TGTGCCAGCAGTTCCCAGGGGGCCGCGGAGACCCAGTACTTC
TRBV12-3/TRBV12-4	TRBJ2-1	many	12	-	CASNRLPDEQFF	TGTGCCAGCAATCGACTCCCCGATGAGCAGTTCTTC
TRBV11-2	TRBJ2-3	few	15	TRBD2	CASSSRGARTDTQYF	TGTGCCAGCAGCTCGCGGGGGGCCCGCACAGATACGCAGTATTTT
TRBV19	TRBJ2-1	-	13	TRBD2	CASSYPGLEVQFF	TGTGCCAGTAGTTATCCGGGACTAGAGGTACAGTTCTTC
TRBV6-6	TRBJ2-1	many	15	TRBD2	CASSYYAGDVNEQFF	TGTGCCAGCAGTTACTACGCGGGGGACGTGAATGAGCAGTTCTTC
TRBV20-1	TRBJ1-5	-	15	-	CSASSQLNSNQPQHF	TGCAGTGCTAGTTCACAGTTAAATAGCAATCAGCCCCAGCATTTT
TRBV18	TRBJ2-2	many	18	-	CASSPRLAQGGDTGELFF	TGTGCCAGCTCACCACGGCTTGCACAGGGCGGTGACACCGGGGAGCTGTTTTTT
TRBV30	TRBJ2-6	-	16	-	CAWSHGLLSGANVLTF	TGTGCCTGGAGTCACGGACTGCTCTCTGGGGCCAACGTCCTGACTTTC
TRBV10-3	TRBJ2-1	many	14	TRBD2	CASREAQSYNEQFF	TGTGCCAGCCGGGAGGCTCAATCCTACAATGAGCAGTTCTTC
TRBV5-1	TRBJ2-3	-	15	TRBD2	CASRPGLATADTQYF	TGCGCCAGCAGGCCGGGACTAGCTACGGCAGATACGCAGTATTTT
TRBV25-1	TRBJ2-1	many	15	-	CASSEWGDMNNEQFF	TGTGCCAGCAGTGAATGGGGGGATATGAACAATGAGCAGTTCTTC